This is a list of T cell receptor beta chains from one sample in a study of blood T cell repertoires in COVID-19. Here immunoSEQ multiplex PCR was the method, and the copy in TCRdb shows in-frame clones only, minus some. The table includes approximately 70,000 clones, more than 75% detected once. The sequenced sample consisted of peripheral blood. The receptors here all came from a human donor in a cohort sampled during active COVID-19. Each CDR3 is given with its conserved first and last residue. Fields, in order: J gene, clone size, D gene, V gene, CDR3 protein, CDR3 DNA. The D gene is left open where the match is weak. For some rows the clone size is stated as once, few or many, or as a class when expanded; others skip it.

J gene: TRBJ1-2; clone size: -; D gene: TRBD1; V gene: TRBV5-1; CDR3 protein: CASSPAPGQGFYGYTF; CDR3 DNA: TGCGCCAGCAGCCCCGCCCCGGGACAGGGATTCTATGGCTACACCTTC
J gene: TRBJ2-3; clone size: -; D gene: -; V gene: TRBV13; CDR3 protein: CASRSVADTQYF; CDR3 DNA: TGTGCCAGCAGGAGCGTGGCAGATACGCAGTATTTT
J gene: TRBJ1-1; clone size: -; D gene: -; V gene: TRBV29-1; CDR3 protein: CSVEGQANTEAFF; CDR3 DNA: TGCAGCGTTGAAGGACAGGCCAACACTGAAGCTTTCTTT
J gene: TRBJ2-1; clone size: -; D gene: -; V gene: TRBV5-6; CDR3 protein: CASSLGLHSYNEQFF; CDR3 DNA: TGTGCCAGCAGCCTGGGACTCCACTCCTACAATGAGCAGTTCTTC
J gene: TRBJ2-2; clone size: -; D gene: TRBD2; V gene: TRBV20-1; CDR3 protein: CSASQTSGRETGELFF; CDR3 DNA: TGCAGTGCTAGTCAGACTAGCGGGAGAGAAACCGGGGAGCTGTTTTTT
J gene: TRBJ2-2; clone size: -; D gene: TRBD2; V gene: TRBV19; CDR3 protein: CASSIQRELDTGELFF; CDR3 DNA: TGTGCCAGTAGTATACAGCGGGAGCTTGACACCGGGGAGCTGTTTTTT
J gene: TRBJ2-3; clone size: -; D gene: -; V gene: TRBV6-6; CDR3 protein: CASTREGPDTQYF; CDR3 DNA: TGTGCCAGCACCAGAGAGGGCCCAGATACGCAGTATTTT
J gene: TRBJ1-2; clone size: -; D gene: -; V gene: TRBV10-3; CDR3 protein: CAISSPGGEGYTF; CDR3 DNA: TGTGCCATCAGTTCCCCGGGGGGAGAAGGCTACACCTTC
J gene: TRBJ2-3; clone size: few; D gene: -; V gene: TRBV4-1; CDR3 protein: CASSQPADTQYF; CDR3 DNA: TGCGCCAGCAGCCAACCAGCGGATACGCAGTATTTT
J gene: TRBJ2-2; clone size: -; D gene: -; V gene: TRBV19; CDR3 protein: CASSPERARAGELFF; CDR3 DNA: TGTGCCAGTAGTCCGGAACGGGCGAGGGCCGGGGAGCTGTTTTTT
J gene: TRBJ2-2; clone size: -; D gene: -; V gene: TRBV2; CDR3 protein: CASSILAVTGELFF; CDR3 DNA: TGTGCCAGCAGTATACTAGCCGTGACCGGGGAGCTGTTTTTT
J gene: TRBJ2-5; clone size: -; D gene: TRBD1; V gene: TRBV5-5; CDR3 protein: CASSSLVGTGGTETQYF; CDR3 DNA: TGTGCCAGCAGCTCATTAGTCGGGACAGGGGGCACAGAGACCCAGTACTTC
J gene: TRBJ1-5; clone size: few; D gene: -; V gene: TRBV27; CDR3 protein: CASSLSSGTGQPQHF; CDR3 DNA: TGTGCCAGCAGTTTATCGAGCGGGACCGGTCAGCCCCAGCATTTT
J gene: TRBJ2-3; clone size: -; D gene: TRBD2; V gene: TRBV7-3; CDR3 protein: CASSLRASGSGTDTQYF; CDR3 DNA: TGTGCCAGCAGCTTAAGGGCTAGCGGGAGCGGCACAGATACGCAGTATTTT
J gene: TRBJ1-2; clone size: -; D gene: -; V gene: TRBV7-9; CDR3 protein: CASSSYWADYGYTF; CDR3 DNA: TGTGCCAGCAGCTCATATTGGGCAGACTATGGCTACACCTTC
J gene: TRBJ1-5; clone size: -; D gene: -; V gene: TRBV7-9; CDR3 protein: CASSSGVSNQPQHF; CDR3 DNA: TGTGCCAGCAGCTCGGGGGTCAGCAATCAGCCCCAGCATTTT
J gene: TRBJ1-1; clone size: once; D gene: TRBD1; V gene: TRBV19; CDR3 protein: CASSQQGATEAFF; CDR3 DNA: TGTGCCAGTAGCCAACAGGGGGCCACTGAAGCTTTCTTT
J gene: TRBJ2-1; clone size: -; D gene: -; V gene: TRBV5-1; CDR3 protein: CASRVRPGNGEQFF; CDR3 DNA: TGCGCCAGCAGAGTCCGCCCCGGGAACGGAGAGCAGTTCTTC
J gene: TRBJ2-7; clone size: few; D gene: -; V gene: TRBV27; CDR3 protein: CASRTGSYEQYF; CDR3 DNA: TGTGCCAGCAGAACAGGCTCCTACGAGCAGTACTTC
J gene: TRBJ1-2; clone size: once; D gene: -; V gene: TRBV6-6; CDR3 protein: CASTSGGAKAAGGYTF; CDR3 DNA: TGTGCCAGCACCTCGGGGGGGGCAAAAGCCGCGGGTGGCTACACCTTC
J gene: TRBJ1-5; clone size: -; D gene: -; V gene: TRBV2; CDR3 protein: CASEFARSNQPQHF; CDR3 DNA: TGTGCCAGCGAGTTTGCCCGGAGCAATCAGCCCCAGCATTTT
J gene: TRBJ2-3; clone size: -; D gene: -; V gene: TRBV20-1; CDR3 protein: CSASLRGLTDTQYF; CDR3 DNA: TGCAGTGCTAGTTTACGGGGTCTCACAGATACGCAGTATTTT
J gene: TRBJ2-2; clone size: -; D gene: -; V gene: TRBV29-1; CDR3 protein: CSVRTAWDLTGELFF; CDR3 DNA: TGCAGCGTTCGGACAGCTTGGGACCTCACCGGGGAGCTGTTTTTT
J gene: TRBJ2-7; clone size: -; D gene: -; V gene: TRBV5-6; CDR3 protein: CASSPRQSYEQYF; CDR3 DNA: TGTGCCAGCAGCCCGAGGCAGTCCTACGAGCAGTACTTC
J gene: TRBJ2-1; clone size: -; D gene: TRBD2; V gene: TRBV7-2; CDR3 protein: CASSLVAGAWNEQFF; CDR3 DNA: TGTGCCAGCAGCTTAGTAGCGGGAGCTTGGAATGAGCAGTTCTTC
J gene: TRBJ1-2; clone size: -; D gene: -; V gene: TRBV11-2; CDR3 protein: CASSSNGGRDGYTF; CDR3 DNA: TGTGCCAGCAGCTCAAACGGGGGTAGGGATGGCTACACCTTC
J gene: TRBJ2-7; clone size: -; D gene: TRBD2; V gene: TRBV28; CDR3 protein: CASSLPPNGGGPIHISYEQYF; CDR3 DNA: TGTGCCAGCAGTTTACCCCCTAACGGGGGAGGGCCCATACATATCTCCTACGAGCAGTACTTC
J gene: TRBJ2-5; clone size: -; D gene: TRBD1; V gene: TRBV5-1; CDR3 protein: CASSPGQGLETQYF; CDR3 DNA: TGCGCCAGCAGCCCCGGACAGGGGCTAGAGACCCAGTACTTC
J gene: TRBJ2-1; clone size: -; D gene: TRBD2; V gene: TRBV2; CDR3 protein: CASSAGLAGGSWAFF; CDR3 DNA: TGTGCCAGCAGTGCCGGACTAGCGGGAGGGTCCTGGGCGTTCTTC
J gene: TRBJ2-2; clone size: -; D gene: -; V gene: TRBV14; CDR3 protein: CASSQVQTGIRITGELFF; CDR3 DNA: TGTGCCAGCAGCCAAGTCCAAACAGGGATCCGGATCACCGGGGAGCTGTTTTTT
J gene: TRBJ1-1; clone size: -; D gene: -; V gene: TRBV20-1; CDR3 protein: CSARARAEAFF; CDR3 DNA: TGCAGTGCTAGAGCCCGGGCTGAAGCTTTCTTT
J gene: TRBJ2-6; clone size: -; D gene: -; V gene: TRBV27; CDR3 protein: CASSQGFGANVLTF; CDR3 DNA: TGTGCCAGCAGTCAGGGGTTTGGGGCCAACGTCCTGACTTTC
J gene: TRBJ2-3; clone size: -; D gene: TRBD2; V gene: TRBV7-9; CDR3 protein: CASSLLGEGDTQYF; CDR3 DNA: TGTGCCAGCAGCTTATTGGGGGAGGGAGATACGCAGTATTTT
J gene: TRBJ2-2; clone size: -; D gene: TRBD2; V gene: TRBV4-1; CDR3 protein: CASSISGAGVGTGELFF; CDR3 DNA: TGCGCCAGCAGCATAAGTGGAGCGGGAGTTGGCACCGGGGAGCTGTTTTTT
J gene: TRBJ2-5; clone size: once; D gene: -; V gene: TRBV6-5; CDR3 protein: CASSQGGETQYF; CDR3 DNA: TGTGCCAGCAGTCAGGGGGGAGAGACCCAGTACTTC
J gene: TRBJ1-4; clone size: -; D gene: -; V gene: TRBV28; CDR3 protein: CASTGTRGGRAQGREKLFF; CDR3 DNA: TGTGCCAGCACAGGCACTCGTGGAGGGAGGGCCCAAGGTCGTGAAAAACTGTTTTTT
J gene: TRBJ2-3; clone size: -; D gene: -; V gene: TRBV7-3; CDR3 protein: CASSLGSPDTQYF; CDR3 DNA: TGTGCCAGCAGCTTGGGGAGTCCAGATACGCAGTATTTT
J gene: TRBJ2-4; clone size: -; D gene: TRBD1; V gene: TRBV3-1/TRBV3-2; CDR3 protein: CASSQGPTGEYF; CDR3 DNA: TGTGCCAGCAGCCAAGGCCCGACAGGGGAGTACTTC
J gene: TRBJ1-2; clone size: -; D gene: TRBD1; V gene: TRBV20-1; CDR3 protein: CSASGDSQIGNGYTF; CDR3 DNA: TGCAGTGCCAGTGGGGACAGCCAAATTGGGAATGGCTACACCTTC
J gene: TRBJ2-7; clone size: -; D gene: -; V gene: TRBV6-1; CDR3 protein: CASSELGRVYEQYF; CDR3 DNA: TGTGCCAGCAGTGAATTGGGCAGGGTCTACGAGCAGTACTTC
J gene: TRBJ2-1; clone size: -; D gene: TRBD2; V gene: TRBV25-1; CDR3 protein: CASQRTSGSTYNEQFF; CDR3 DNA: TGTGCCAGCCAACGGACTAGCGGGAGTACCTACAATGAGCAGTTCTTC
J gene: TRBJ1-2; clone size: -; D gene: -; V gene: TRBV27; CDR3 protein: CASRGLGGYTF; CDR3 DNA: TGTGCCAGCAGGGGGCTCGGGGGCTACACCTTC